Presented here are 14 T cell receptor beta chains from one specimen sequenced in a study of blood T cell repertoires in COVID-19. Sequencing used immunoSEQ multiplex PCR; TCRdb keeps in-frame clones, though not all of them. The sample lists 390,000 or so clones, almost 90% occurring once. Sequenced material: peripheral blood. These receptors all stem from a man aged 18 to 30 with active or convalescent COVID-19.

The CDR3 DNA reads as TGTGCCAGCAGTTACTCCCTGACTAGCGGGAGAACCGGGGAGCTGTTTTTT. Translated, it gives CASSYSLTSGRTGELFF. The chain employs TRBV6-2 or TRBV6-3 and TRBJ2-2, with 12 bases lining up with TRBD2. This CDR3 has 17 amino acids. The V segment lost 0 bases and the J segment 5 bases; nucleotides outside the gene matches: 4. Germline CDR1 and CDR2: MNHEY and SVGEGT.

This chain links TRBV6-5 with TRBJ2-1; maybe TRBD1 (6 bases). Germline-derived CDR1 and CDR2 are MNHEY and SVGAGI. V lost 9 bases, J lost 3 bases, and 15 bases lay in between. This CDR3 spans 14 amino acids. The CDR3 spells CASRMDRNYNEQFF. The CDR3 DNA follows: TGTGCCAGTCGCATGGACAGAAACTACAATGAGCAGTTCTTC.

CDR3 amino acids: CASSLRPRGRAYEQYF. CDR3 bases: TGTGCCAGCAGCTTACGTCCCCGGGGGAGAGCCTACGAGCAGTACTTC. The gene calls are TRBV7-8 and TRBJ2-7; D is possibly TRBD2 (6 bases). V was trimmed by 2 bases and J by 2 bases, leaving 16 bases between them. The CDR3 sequence is 16 residues long. The germline gives CDR1 SGHVS, CDR2 FQNEAQ. Using reference TRBV7-8 and TRBJ2-7 for the parts outside the CDR3, the full variable domain is GAGVSQSPRYKVAKRGQDVALRCDPISGHVSLFWYQQALGQGPEFLTYFQNEAQLDKSGLPSDRFFAERPEGSVSTLKIQRTQQEDSAVYLCASSLRPRGRAYEQYFGPGTRLTVT.

The CDR3 nucleotides read TGTGCCAGCAGTAACAGCAGGGGATCAAATCAGCCCCAGCATTTT. Protein product: CASSNSRGSNQPQHF. This chain joins TRBV7-2 and TRBJ1-5, with D possibly TRBD1 on 6 matching bases. CDR1 is SGHTA, CDR2 FQGNSA, per germline. Between the trimmed V and J ends, which lost 6 bases and 4 bases, there was a span of 16 bases. The CDR3 is made up of 15 amino acids.

As concerns this clone: Other DNA sequences in the sample encode the same CDR3. The rearrangement joins TRBV11-3 to TRBJ1-1; TRBD1 might be the D (6 bases). The CDR3 is 14 residues long. Trimming cost V 4 bases and J 1 base, with 10 bases left between them. Germline lookup yields CDR1 SGHNT and CDR2 YENEEA. The CDR3 DNA is TGTGCCAGCAGCTCACAGGGACCGAACACTGAAGCTTTCTTT. Translation: CASSSQGPNTEAFF.

V gene TRBV3-1 (or the pseudogene TRBV3-2) combines with J gene TRBJ2-7, with D unresolved. CDR1 and CDR2 from the germline V gene are LGHDT and YNNKEL (reference sequence). Deletions cut 1 base from V and 0 bases from J, with 7 bases between. The length of the CDR3 is 14 residues. CDR3 protein: CASSQVADSYEQYF. In nucleotides, the CDR3 is TGTGCCAGCAGCCAAGTTGCGGACTCCTACGAGCAGTACTTC.

This chain joins TRBV4-1 and TRBJ1-3; D gene unclear. Trimming shortened V by 0 bases and J by 0 bases, and 6 bases separated the two germline ends. The CDR3 has 15 residues. Germline V CDR1 and CDR2: MGHRA, YSYEKL. The DNA for the CDR3 is TGCGCCAGCAGCCAAGAAGATAGCTCTGGAAACACCATATATTTT. Translating gives CASSQEDSSGNTIYF.

The CDR3: CASSVDSLTEAFF. The CDR3, as DNA: TGTGCCAGCAGCGTAGACAGCCTCACTGAAGCTTTCTTT. The chain uses TRBV9 and TRBJ1-1; no firm D call. The CDR3 loop spans 13 amino acids. V was pared by 0 bases and J by 4 bases, with 7 bases between. Germline-derived CDR1 and CDR2 are SGDLS and YYNGEE.

The chain is built from TRBV7-2 and TRBJ1-3, with D perhaps TRBD1 (6 bases). Germline CDR1 reads SGHTA; CDR2 reads FQGNSA. V gave up 6 bases and J gave up 0 bases, with 9 bases separating them. This CDR3 contains 14 residues. In DNA, the CDR3 is TGTGCCAGCAGACAGGGCAACTCTGGAAACACCATATATTTT. It codes for CASRQGNSGNTIYF.

This chain connects TRBV4-3 to TRBJ2-1, with a weak D call TRBD1 (6 bases). Germline CDR1 is LGHNA and CDR2 is YSLEER. CDR3 length: 15 amino acids. Trimming removed 3 bases at V and 5 bases at J, with 14 bases between. CDR3 nucleotides: TGCGCCAGCAGCCAGAGGGGGTTTCGGGACAATGAGCAGTTCTTC. Translating gives CASSQRGFRDNEQFF.

This chain links TRBV20-1 with TRBJ2-7; the D gene is possibly TRBD2 (6 bases). Germline V gene lookup returns CDR1 DFQATT and CDR2 SNEGSKA (reference sequence). Deletions cut 6 bases from V and 5 bases from J, with 11 bases between. The CDR3 is 11 residues long. Here the CDR3 reads CSAILANEQYF. CDR3 DNA sequence: TGCAGTGCAATACTAGCTAACGAGCAGTACTTC.

This chain links TRBV9 with TRBJ2-3; 12 nucleotides match TRBD2. The V gene end was trimmed by 3 bases and the J gene end by 4 bases; junction bases not matched to a gene: 0. Germline V gene sequence: CDR1 SGDLS, CDR2 YYNGEE. The CDR3 is 14 amino acids. The CDR3 nucleotides are TGTGCCAGCAGCGGACTAGCGGGAGCAGATACGCAGTATTTT. It yields the protein CASSGLAGADTQYF.

The chain uses TRBV6-5 and TRBJ1-5; 8 bases line up with TRBD1. Trimming removed 3 bases from V and 3 bases from J; junction bases left unmatched: 4. The CDR3 loop spans 15 amino acids. Germline V CDR1 and CDR2: MNHEY, SVGAGI. CDR3 sequence reads: CASSYGTGDNQPQHF. The CDR3 region has the DNA TGTGCCAGCAGTTATGGGACAGGAGACAATCAGCCCCAGCATTTT.

This sequence joins TRBV2 and TRBJ1-4; D is ambiguous. The CDR3 totals 15 residues. The germline CDR1 and CDR2 sequences are SNHLY and FYNNEI. V shed 6 bases and J shed 0 bases, with 11 bases lying between them. Here the CDR3 reads CASSPDGTTNEKLFF. The CDR3 DNA reads as TGTGCCAGCAGCCCCGACGGGACAACTAATGAAAAACTGTTTTTT.